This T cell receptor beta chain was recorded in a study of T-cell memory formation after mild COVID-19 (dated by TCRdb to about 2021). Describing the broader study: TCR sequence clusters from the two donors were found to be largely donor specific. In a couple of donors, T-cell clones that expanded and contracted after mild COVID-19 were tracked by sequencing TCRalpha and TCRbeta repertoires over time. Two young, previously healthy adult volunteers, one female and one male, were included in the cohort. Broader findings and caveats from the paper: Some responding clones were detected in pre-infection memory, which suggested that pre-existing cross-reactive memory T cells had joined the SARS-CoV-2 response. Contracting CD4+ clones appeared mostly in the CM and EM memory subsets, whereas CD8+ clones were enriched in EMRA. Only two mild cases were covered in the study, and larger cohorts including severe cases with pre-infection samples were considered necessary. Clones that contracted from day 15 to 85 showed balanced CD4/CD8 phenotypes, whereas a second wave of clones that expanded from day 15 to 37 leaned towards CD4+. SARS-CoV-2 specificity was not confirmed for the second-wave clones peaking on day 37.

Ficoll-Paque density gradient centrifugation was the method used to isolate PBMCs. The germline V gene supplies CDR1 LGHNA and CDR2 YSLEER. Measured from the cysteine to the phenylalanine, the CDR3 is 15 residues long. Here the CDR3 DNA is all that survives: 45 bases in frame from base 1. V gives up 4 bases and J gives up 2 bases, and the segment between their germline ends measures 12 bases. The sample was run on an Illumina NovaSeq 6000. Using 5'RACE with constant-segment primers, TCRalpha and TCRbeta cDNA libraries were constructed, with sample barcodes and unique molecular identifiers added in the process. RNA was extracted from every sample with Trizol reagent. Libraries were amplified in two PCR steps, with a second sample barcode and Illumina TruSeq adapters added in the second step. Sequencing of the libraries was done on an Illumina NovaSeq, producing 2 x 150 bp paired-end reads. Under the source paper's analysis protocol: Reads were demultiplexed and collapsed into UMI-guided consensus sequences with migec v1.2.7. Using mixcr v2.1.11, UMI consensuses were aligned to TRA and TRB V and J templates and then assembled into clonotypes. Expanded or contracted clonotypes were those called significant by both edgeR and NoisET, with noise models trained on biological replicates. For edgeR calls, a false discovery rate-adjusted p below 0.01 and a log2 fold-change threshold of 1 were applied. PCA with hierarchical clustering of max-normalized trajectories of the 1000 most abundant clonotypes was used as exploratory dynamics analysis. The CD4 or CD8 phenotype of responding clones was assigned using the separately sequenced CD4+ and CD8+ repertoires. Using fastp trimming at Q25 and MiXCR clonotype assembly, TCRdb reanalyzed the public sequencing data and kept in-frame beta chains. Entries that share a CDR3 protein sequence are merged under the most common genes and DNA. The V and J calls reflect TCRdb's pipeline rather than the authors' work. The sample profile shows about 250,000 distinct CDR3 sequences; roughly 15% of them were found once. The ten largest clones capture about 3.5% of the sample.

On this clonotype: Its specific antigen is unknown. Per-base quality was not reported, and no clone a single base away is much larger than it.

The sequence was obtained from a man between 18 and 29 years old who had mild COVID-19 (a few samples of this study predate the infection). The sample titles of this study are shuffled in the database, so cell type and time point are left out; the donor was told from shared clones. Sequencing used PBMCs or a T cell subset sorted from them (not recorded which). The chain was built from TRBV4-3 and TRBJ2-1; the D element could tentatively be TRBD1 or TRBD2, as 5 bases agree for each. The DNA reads TGCGCCAGCAGCCCCGAACCGGGGCCCTACAATGAGCAGTTCTTC. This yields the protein CASSPEPGPYNEQFF.